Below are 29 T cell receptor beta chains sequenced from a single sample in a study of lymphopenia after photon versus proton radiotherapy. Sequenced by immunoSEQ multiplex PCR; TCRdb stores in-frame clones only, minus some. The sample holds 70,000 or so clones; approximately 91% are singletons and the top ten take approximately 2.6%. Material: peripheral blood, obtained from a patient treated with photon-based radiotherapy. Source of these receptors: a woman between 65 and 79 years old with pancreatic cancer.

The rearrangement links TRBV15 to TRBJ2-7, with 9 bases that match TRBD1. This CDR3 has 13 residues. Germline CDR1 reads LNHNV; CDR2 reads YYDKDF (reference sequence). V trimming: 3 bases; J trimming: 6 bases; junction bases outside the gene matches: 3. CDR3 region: CATSSGDRAEQYF. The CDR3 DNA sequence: TGTGCCACCAGCAGTGGGGACAGGGCCGAGCAGTACTTC.

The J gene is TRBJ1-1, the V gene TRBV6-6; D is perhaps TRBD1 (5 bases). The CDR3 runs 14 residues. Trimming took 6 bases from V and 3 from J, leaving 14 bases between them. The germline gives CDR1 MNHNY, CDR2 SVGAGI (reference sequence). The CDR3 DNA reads TGTGCCAGCAGCCCAGGGATCTCCTACACTGAAGCTTTCTTT. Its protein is CASSPGISYTEAFF.

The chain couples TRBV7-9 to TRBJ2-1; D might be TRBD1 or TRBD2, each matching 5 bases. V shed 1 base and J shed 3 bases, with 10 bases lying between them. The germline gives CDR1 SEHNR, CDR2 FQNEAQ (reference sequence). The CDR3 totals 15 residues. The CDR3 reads CASSLVGVLYNEQFF. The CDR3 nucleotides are TGTGCCAGCAGCTTAGTGGGGGTCCTCTACAATGAGCAGTTCTTC.

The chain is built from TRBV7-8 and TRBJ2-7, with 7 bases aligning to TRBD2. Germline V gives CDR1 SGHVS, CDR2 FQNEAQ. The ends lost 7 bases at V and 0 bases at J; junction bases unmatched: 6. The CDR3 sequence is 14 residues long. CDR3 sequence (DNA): TGTGCCAGCACCTGGGGGAGGGTCTCCTACGAGCAGTACTTC. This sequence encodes CASTWGRVSYEQYF.

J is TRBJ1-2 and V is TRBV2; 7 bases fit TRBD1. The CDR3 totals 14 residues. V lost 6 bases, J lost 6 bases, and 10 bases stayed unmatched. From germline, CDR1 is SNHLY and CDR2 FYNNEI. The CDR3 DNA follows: TGTGCCAGCAGGCCGGGACAGCCAGGGGATGGCTACACCTTC. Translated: CASRPGQPGDGYTF.

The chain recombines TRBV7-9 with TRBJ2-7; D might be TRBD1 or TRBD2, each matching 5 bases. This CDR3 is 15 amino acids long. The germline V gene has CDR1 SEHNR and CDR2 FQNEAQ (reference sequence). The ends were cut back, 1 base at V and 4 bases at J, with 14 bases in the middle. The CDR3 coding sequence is TGTGCCAGCAGCTTAGTAGGGGAGAGGGCTTACGAGCAGTACTTC. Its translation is CASSLVGERAYEQYF.

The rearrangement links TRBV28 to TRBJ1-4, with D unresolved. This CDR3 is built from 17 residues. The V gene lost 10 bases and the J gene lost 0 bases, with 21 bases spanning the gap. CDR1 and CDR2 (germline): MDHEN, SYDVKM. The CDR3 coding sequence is TGTGCCACGCTCTTCCCGGCCTCTATTGCAACTAATGAAAAACTGTTTTTT. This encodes CATLFPASIATNEKLFF.

The CDR3 DNA follows: TGTGCCAGCAAGATCCGGGACAGGGTATACGAGCAGTACTTC. The encoded protein is CASKIRDRVYEQYF. This chain connects TRBV28 to TRBJ2-7, with 9 bases that match TRBD1. V dropped 7 bases and J dropped 4; count of bases not matched to a gene: 8. CDR1 is MDHEN and CDR2 is SYDVKM in the germline V gene. This CDR3 spans 14 amino acids.

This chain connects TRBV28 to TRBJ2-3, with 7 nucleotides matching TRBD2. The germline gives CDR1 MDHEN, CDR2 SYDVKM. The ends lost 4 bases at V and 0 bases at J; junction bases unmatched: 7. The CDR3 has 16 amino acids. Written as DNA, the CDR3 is TGTGCCAGCAGTTCCCCGAGCGGGGATAGCACAGATACGCAGTATTTT. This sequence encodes CASSSPSGDSTDTQYF.

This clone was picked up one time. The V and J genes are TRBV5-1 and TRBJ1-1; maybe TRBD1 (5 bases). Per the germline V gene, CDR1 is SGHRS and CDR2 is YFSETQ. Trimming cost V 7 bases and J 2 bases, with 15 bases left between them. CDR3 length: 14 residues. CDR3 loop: CASHDTRGNTEAFF. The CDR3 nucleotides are TGCGCCAGCCACGACACGAGGGGAAACACTGAAGCTTTCTTT. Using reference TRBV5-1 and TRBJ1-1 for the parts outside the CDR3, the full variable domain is KAGVTQTPRYLIKTRGQQVTLSCSPISGHRSVSWYQQTPGQGLQFLFEYFSETQRNKGNFPGRFSGRQFSNSRSEMNVSTLELGDSALYLCASHDTRGNTEAFFGQGTRLTVV.

This CDR3 is CASSQILGGHYGYTF. CDR3 coding DNA: TGCGCCAGCAGCCAAATTTTGGGGGGGCACTATGGCTACACCTTC. V and J are TRBV4-3 and TRBJ1-2; D might be TRBD1 (6 bases). The CDR3 spans 15 residues. CDR1 and CDR2 (germline): LGHNA, YSLEER. The V gene lost 2 bases and the J gene lost 3 bases, with 13 bases spanning the gap.

The CDR3: CASSRPGGAREAFF. Written as DNA, the CDR3 is TGTGCCAGCAGCCGCCCGGGAGGGGCCCGTGAAGCTTTCTTT. The chain couples TRBV13 to TRBJ1-1, with D maybe TRBD1 (5 bases). From germline, CDR1 is PRHDT and CDR2 FYEKMQ (reference sequence). The germline V and J ends were trimmed by 5 bases and 7 bases, with 17 bases remaining between them. This CDR3 has 14 residues.

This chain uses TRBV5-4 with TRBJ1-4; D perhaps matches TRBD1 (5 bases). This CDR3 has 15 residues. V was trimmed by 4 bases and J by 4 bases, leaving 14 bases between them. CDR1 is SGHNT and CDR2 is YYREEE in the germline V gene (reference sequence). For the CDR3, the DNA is TGTGCCAGCAGCCGGGACGGCTCTTATAATGAAAAACTGTTTTTT. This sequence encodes CASSRDGSYNEKLFF. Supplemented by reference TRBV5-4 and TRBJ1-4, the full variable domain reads ETGVTQSPTHLIKTRGQQVTLRCSSQSGHNTVSWYQQALGQGPQFIFQYYREEENGRGNFPPRFSGLQFPNYSSELNVNALELDDSALYLCASSRDGSYNEKLFFGSGTQLSVL.

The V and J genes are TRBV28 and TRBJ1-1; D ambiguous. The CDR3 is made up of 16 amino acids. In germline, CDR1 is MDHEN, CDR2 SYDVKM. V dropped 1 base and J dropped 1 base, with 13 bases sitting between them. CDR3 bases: TGTGCCAGCAGTTTATTCCCTCTTTTCAGGAACACTGAAGCTTTCTTT. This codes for CASSLFPLFRNTEAFF.

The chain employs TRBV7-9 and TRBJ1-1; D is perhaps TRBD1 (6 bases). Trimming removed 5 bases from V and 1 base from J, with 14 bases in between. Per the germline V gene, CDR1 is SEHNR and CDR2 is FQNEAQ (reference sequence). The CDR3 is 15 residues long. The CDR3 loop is CASSPGQSGNTEAFF. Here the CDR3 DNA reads TGTGCCAGCAGCCCTGGACAGTCGGGGAACACTGAAGCTTTCTTT.

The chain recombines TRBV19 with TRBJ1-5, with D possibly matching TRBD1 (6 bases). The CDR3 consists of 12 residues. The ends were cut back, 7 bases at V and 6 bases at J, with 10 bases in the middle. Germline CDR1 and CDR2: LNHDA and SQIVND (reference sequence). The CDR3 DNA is TGTGCCAGTAATGGGGGGCTTCAGCCCCAGCATTTT. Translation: CASNGGLQPQHF.

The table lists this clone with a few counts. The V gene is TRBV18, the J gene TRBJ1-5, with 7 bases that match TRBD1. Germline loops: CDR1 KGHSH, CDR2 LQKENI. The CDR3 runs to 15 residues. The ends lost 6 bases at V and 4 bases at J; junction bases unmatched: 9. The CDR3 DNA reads TGTGCCAGCTCGGGACAGCGGGCACGGAATCAGCCCCAGCATTTT. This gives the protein CASSGQRARNQPQHF.

The CDR3 DNA reads TGCGCCAGCAGCCAAGGACTAGCGGGTTACAATGAGCAGTTCTTC. Its protein is CASSQGLAGYNEQFF. This chain links TRBV4-3 with TRBJ2-1, with TRBD2 matching 10 bases. The length of the CDR3 is 15 residues. Germline V lookup: CDR1 LGHNA, CDR2 YSLEER. V lost 1 base and J lost 4; bases outside the gene matches: 1.

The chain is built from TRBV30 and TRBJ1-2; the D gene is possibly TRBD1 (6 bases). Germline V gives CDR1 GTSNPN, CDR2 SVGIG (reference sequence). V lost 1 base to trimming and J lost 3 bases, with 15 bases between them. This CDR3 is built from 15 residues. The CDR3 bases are TGTGCCTGGAGTGGTCAGGACAGACAACACTATGGCTACACCTTC. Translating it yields CAWSGQDRQHYGYTF.

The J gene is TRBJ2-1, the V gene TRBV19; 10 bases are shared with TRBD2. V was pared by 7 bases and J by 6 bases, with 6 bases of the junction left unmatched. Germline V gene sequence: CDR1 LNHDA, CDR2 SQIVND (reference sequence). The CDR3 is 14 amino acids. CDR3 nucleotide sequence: TGTGCCAGTACTACACTAGCGGGAACCAATGAGCAGTTCTTC. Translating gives CASTTLAGTNEQFF.

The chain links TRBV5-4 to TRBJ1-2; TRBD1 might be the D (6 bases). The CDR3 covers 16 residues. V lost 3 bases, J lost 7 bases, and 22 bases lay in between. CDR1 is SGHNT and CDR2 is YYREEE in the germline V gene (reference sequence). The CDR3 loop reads CASSSGAGHSLGGYTF. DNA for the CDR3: TGTGCCAGCAGCTCAGGGGCAGGGCACTCTCTCGGTGGCTACACCTTC.

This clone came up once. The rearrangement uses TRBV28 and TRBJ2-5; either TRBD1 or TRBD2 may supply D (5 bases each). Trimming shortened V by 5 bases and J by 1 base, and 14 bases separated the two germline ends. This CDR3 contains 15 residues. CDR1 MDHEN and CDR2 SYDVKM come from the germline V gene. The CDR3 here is CASSALGRIQETQYF. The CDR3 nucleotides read TGTGCCAGCAGTGCCTTGGGACGGATCCAAGAGACCCAGTACTTC.

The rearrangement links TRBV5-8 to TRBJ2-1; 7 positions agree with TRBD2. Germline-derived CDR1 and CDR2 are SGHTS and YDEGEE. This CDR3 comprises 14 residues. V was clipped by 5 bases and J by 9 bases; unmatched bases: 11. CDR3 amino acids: CASRRRERSGEQFF. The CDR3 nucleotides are TGTGCCAGCAGACGGCGGGAGCGCTCGGGTGAGCAGTTCTTC.

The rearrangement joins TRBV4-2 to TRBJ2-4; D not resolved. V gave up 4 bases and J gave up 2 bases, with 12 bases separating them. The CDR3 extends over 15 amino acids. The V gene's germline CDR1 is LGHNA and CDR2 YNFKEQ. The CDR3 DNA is TGTGCCAGCAGCCCTGAGATAGGAACCAAAAACATTCAGTACTTC. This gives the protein CASSPEIGTKNIQYF.

CDR3 coding DNA: TGTGCCAGCAGGGGGACAGGGTGGGAGGAAAAACTGTTTTTT. This encodes CASRGTGWEEKLFF. The chain joins TRBV6-6 to TRBJ1-4; 9 bases map to TRBD1. This CDR3 is 14 amino acids long. Germline-derived CDR1 and CDR2 are MNHNY and SVGAGI (reference sequence). Trimming took 6 bases from V and 8 from J; bases not matched to a gene: 7.

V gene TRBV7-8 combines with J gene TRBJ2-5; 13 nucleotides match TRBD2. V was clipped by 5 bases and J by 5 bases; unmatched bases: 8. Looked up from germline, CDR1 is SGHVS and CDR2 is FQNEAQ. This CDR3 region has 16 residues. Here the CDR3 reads CASSQGLAGEDETQYF. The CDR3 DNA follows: TGTGCCAGCAGCCAAGGACTAGCGGGAGAGGACGAGACCCAGTACTTC.

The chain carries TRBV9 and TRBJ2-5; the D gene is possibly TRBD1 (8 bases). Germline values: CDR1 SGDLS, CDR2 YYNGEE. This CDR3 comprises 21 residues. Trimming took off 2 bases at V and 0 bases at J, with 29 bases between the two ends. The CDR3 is CASSVSGGAGLAETYQETQYF. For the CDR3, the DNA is TGTGCCAGCAGCGTTTCAGGGGGCGCGGGGCTAGCGGAGACGTACCAAGAGACCCAGTACTTC.

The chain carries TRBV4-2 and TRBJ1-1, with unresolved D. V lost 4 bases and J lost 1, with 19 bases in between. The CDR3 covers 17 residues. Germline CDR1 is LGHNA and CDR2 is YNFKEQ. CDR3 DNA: TGTGCCAGCAGCCCGAGAGGTGGAGGTGGGAAGAACACTGAAGCTTTCTTT. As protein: CASSPRGGGGKNTEAFF.

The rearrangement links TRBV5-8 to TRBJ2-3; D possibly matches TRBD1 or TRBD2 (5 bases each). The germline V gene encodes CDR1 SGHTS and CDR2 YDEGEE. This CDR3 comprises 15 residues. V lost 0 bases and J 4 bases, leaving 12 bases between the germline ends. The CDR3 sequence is CASSLAGVGADTQYF. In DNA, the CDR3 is TGTGCCAGCAGCTTGGCCGGAGTGGGGGCAGATACGCAGTATTTT.